A single sample gave rise to the 27 T cell receptor beta chains below, sequenced in a study of beta chain features in type 1 diabetes. Sequencing targeted expressed TCRB transcripts, as all isolated RNA had been reverse transcribed. The assay was immunoSEQ multiplex PCR, and TCRdb's table has in-frame clones only and misses some. The sample lists about 620,000 clones, around 16% occurring once. The sample was naive CD4+ T cells from blood. The receptors were sampled from a man between 18 and 29 years old in good health.

The chain is built from TRBV12-5 and TRBJ2-2, with 9 bases fitting TRBD1. J gave up 6 bases and V 6 bases, and 20 bases lay outside the gene matches. The length of the CDR3 is 19 residues. Germline V gene data show CDR1 as LGHNT and CDR2 as FRNRAP. CDR3 loop: CASGYYEKTGTGSPGELFF. The CDR3 nucleotides are TGTGCTAGTGGCTACTACGAAAAGACCGGGACAGGGAGCCCCGGGGAGCTGTTTTTT.

This clone was found a few times. The chain joins TRBV19 to TRBJ2-3, with no clear D. V was clipped by 5 bases and J by 1 base, with 7 bases between them. The CDR3 runs 13 residues. The germline CDR1 and CDR2 sequences are LNHDA and SQIVND (reference sequence). The CDR3 sequence: CASSLAGTDTQYF. DNA for the CDR3: TGTGCCAGTAGTCTCGCGGGCACAGATACGCAGTATTTT.

This clone was observed a few times. The chain has TRBV6-4 and TRBJ1-2; TRBD1 might be the D (5 bases). The CDR3 sequence is 12 residues long. CDR1 MRHNA and CDR2 SNTAGT come from the germline V gene. V shed 4 bases and J shed 6 bases, with 9 bases lying between them. The CDR3 DNA reads as TGTGCCAGCAGTGGGGCGGGACATGGCTACACCTTC. Amino acid sequence: CASSGAGHGYTF.

This clone was observed a few times. This sequence joins TRBV6-5 and TRBJ2-1; 11 bases line up with TRBD2. Germline values: CDR1 MNHEY, CDR2 SVGAGI. This CDR3 comprises 16 residues. Germline trimming cut 0 bases from V and 9 bases from J; bases unmatched to any gene: 7. CDR3 DNA sequence: TGTGCCAGCAGTTACTCGACTAGCGGGAAGGGCGCTGAGCAGTTCTTC. Its protein is CASSYSTSGKGAEQFF.

This clone was counted only a few times. The CDR3 is CASSVGITRPDTQYF. The CDR3 DNA sequence: TGTGCCAGCAGCGTAGGTATTACACGGCCAGATACGCAGTATTTT. The chain links TRBV9 to TRBJ2-3; the D is unclear. The CDR3 covers 15 residues. The V end was cut by 0 bases, the J end by 4 bases, with 12 bases between. Per the germline V gene, CDR1 is SGDLS and CDR2 is YYNGEE.

The chain employs TRBV6-5 and TRBJ2-4; the match to TRBD2 covers 8 bases. CDR3 size: 16 residues. CDR1 and CDR2 (germline): MNHEY, SVGAGI. The V segment lost 2 bases and the J segment 0 bases; nucleotides outside the gene matches: 3. The CDR3 DNA follows: TGTGCCAGCAGTTACGGCGGGGGGTTAGCCAAAAACATTCAGTACTTC. It translates to CASSYGGGLAKNIQYF.

This clone was counted only a few times. The chain recombines TRBV28 with TRBJ2-4; D is ambiguous. Germline values: CDR1 MDHEN, CDR2 SYDVKM. This CDR3 is built from 14 residues. The V gene lost 6 bases and the J gene lost 0 bases, with 9 bases spanning the gap. The CDR3 here is CASSPVLAKNIQYF. The CDR3 DNA sequence: TGTGCCAGCAGCCCCGTTCTAGCCAAAAACATTCAGTACTTC.

This clone was detected only a few times. The chain employs TRBV5-5 and TRBJ1-2; D is undetermined. The CDR3 spans 13 residues. Trimming removed 1 base from V and 4 bases from J, with 8 bases in between. Germline V gene lookup returns CDR1 SGHKS and CDR2 YYEKEE (reference sequence). CDR3 nucleotide sequence: TGTGCCAGCAGCTTGCTGGGGATCTATGGCTACACCTTC. It is translated as CASSLLGIYGYTF.

The chain recombines TRBV5-1 with TRBJ2-1, with 9 bases fitting TRBD2. The CDR3 length is 15 residues. Germline V gene data show CDR1 as SGHRS and CDR2 as YFSETQ. V lost 1 base, J lost 4 bases, and 3 bases stayed unmatched. CDR3 region: CASSLSSGVYNEQFF. CDR3 coding DNA: TGCGCCAGCAGCTTGTCTAGCGGGGTATACAATGAGCAGTTCTTC.

Only a few counts were recorded for this clone. V usage is TRBV5-1 and J usage is TRBJ1-1; D might be TRBD1 (6 bases). This CDR3 region has 11 residues. Germline CDR1 reads SGHRS; CDR2 reads YFSETQ. Between the trimmed V and J ends, which lost 7 bases and 5 bases, there was a span of 9 bases. CDR3 in amino acids: CASGQGTEAFF. The CDR3 DNA sequence: TGCGCCAGCGGCCAGGGGACTGAAGCTTTCTTT. Based on the CDR3 plus reference TRBV5-1 and TRBJ1-1, the full variable domain is KAGVTQTPRYLIKTRGQQVTLSCSPISGHRSVSWYQQTPGQGLQFLFEYFSETQRNKGNFPGRFSGRQFSNSRSEMNVSTLELGDSALYLCASGQGTEAFFGQGTRLTVV.

The genes are TRBV7-2 and TRBJ2-5; TRBD1 aligns across 11 bases. Unmatched junction bases numbered 9, after V lost 3 bases and J lost 9 bases. CDR3 length: 15 amino acids. CDR1 and CDR2 (germline): SGHTA, FQGNSA. CDR3 in DNA: TGTGCCAGCAGCTTCCGGGACAGGGGGAAAGGGGCCCAGTACTTC. Protein sequence: CASSFRDRGKGAQYF.

This clone has just a few counts. The V gene is TRBV7-2, the J gene TRBJ2-1, with D perhaps matching TRBD1 (5 bases). Germline CDR1 reads SGHTA; CDR2 reads FQGNSA. Trimming left V 4 bases short and J 7 bases short, with 11 bases between. The CDR3 consists of 13 residues. The CDR3 sequence: CASSSSGSNEQFF. The CDR3 DNA sequence: TGTGCCAGCAGCTCATCAGGGTCGAATGAGCAGTTCTTC.

The V gene is TRBV4-3, the J gene TRBJ2-7; D is unclear. In germline, CDR1 is LGHNA, CDR2 YSLEER. V was clipped by 2 bases and J by 8 bases, with 13 bases between them. This CDR3 has 13 amino acids. In DNA, the CDR3 is TGCGCCAGCAGCCAAAATTACTTAGAGAAGCAGTACTTC. Its protein product is CASSQNYLEKQYF.

This clone was recorded a few times. Other DNA variants within this sample encode the same CDR3. The rearrangement joins TRBV29-1 to TRBJ1-2; 8 bases are a match to TRBD1. Germline V gives CDR1 SQVTM, CDR2 ANQGSEA. The CDR3 loop spans 13 amino acids. With 3 bases clipped from V and 5 bases from J, the junction kept 5 bases outside the gene matches. DNA of the CDR3: TGCAGCGTTGAGCAGGGGGCGCGGTATGGCTACACCTTC. It translates to CSVEQGARYGYTF. Full variable domain (remainder filled in from reference TRBV29-1 and TRBJ1-2): SAVISQKPSRDICQRGTSLTIQCQVDSQVTMMFWYRQQPGQSLTLIATANQGSEATYESGFVIDKFPISRPNLTFSTLTVSNMSPEDSSIYLCSVEQGARYGYTFGSGTRLTVV.

A note on this clone: The sample carries other DNA sequences with the same CDR3. The rearrangement links TRBV9 to TRBJ2-1, with no clear D. The CDR3 consists of 14 residues. Germline loops: CDR1 SGDLS, CDR2 YYNGEE. Trimming stripped 0 bases from V and 4 bases from J, with 8 bases between. CDR3 in amino acids: CASSVEASYNEQFF. CDR3 in DNA: TGTGCCAGCAGCGTAGAGGCCAGTTACAATGAGCAGTTCTTC.

There are a few counts of this clone. The CDR3 sequence is CASSEEEGRGKNIQYF. CDR3 DNA: TGTGCCAGCAGTGAAGAGGAGGGACGAGGCAAAAACATTCAGTACTTC. The gene calls are TRBV2 and TRBJ2-4, with D possibly TRBD2 on 6 matching bases. The CDR3 runs to 16 residues. V lost 1 base to trimming and J lost 3 bases, with 13 bases between them. The germline gives CDR1 SNHLY, CDR2 FYNNEI.

This clone was seen only a few times. The chain combines TRBV4-1 with TRBJ1-5; D not resolved. The V end was cut by 4 bases, the J end by 7 bases, with 11 bases between. The germline V gene has CDR1 MGHRA and CDR2 YSYEKL. There are 13 residues in the CDR3. The CDR3, as DNA: TGCGCCAGCAGCCCCCAAGAGCACCAGCCCCAGCATTTT. Translating it yields CASSPQEHQPQHF.

This chain joins TRBV5-4 and TRBJ2-1; the D is unclear. The CDR3 is 15 amino acids. Trimming removed 2 bases at V and 0 bases at J, with 9 bases between. Germline CDR1 reads SGHNT; CDR2 reads YYREEE (reference sequence). The CDR3 spells CASSLEPSSYNEQFF. The CDR3 DNA sequence: TGTGCCAGCAGCTTAGAGCCGAGCTCCTACAATGAGCAGTTCTTC.

The gene calls are TRBV28 and TRBJ2-1, with D possibly TRBD1 on 5 matching bases. The V end was cut by 2 bases, the J end by 6 bases, with 14 bases between. The CDR3 length is 15 residues. Looked up from germline, CDR1 is MDHEN and CDR2 is SYDVKM. CDR3 amino acids: CASSLIGQGGNEQFF. DNA for the CDR3: TGTGCCAGCAGTTTAATCGGGCAGGGCGGCAATGAGCAGTTCTTC.

The V call is TRBV2, the J call TRBJ2-2, with D tentatively TRBD1 (6 bases). Germline V gene lookup returns CDR1 SNHLY and CDR2 FYNNEI. The CDR3 has 15 amino acids. The V end lost 4 bases, the J end lost 4 bases, and 13 bases lay between the germline ends. The CDR3 DNA reads TGTGCCAGCAGTGTTGCCAGGGGTCCCACCGGGGAGCTGTTTTTT. It specifies CASSVARGPTGELFF.

The CDR3 sequence is CSGDKNYGYTF. In DNA form, the CDR3 reads TGCAGTGGGGACAAGAACTATGGCTACACCTTC. The V gene is TRBV20-1, the J gene TRBJ1-2, with D possibly TRBD1 on 6 matching bases. V gave up 7 bases and J gave up 2 bases, with 8 bases separating them. Germline V CDR1 and CDR2: DFQATT, SNEGSKA (reference sequence). The CDR3 runs 11 residues.

This chain links TRBV6-1 with TRBJ2-1, with TRBD1 identical over 10 bases. CDR3 length: 19 amino acids. CDR1 is MNHNS and CDR2 is SASEGT in the germline V gene. The V segment lost 2 bases and the J segment 4 bases; nucleotides outside the gene matches: 14. DNA for the CDR3: TGTGCCAGCAGTGAACCTAGGACAGGGGGTAGAATTTTATACAATGAGCAGTTCTTC. As protein: CASSEPRTGGRILYNEQFF.

This chain connects TRBV7-2 to TRBJ2-7; perhaps TRBD1 as D (6 bases). The V end lost 2 bases, the J end lost 0 bases, and 14 bases lay between the germline ends. This CDR3 contains 16 residues. Germline lookup yields CDR1 SGHTA and CDR2 FQGNSA. The CDR3 sequence is CASSLTRDTFSYEQYF. Written as DNA, the CDR3 is TGTGCCAGCAGCTTAACCCGGGACACCTTCTCCTACGAGCAGTACTTC. The variable domain in full, with the rest retrieved from reference TRBV7-2 and TRBJ2-7, is GAGVSQSPSNKVTEKGKDVELRCDPISGHTALYWYRQSLGQGLEFLIYFQGNSAPDKSGLPSDRFSAERTGGSVSTLTIQRTQQEDSAVYLCASSLTRDTFSYEQYFGPGTRLTVT.

The rearrangement joins TRBV5-1 to TRBJ2-5, with D tentatively TRBD2 (7 bases). The CDR3 is made up of 16 amino acids. V lost 6 bases to trimming and J lost 0 bases, with 18 bases between them. CDR1 and CDR2 from the germline V gene are SGHRS and YFSETQ. As DNA, the CDR3 is TGCGCCAGCACCACGCCGGAGGGGGGGTACCAAGAGACCCAGTACTTC. Residues: CASTTPEGGYQETQYF.

This clone was seen only a few times. The V call is TRBV19, the J call TRBJ2-1, with 9 bases that match TRBD1. The CDR3 is made up of 15 amino acids. Looked up from germline, CDR1 is LNHDA and CDR2 is SQIVND (reference sequence). V shed 6 bases and J 5 bases; nucleotides not matched to a gene: 8. The chain's CDR3 is CASSTDRGRHNEQFF. The CDR3 region has the DNA TGTGCCAGTAGCACGGACAGGGGCCGCCACAATGAGCAGTTCTTC.

This chain links TRBV2 with TRBJ2-7; D gene ambiguous. This CDR3 contains 12 residues. V shed 4 bases and J shed 3 bases, with 7 bases lying between them. Looked up from germline, CDR1 is SNHLY and CDR2 is FYNNEI. The CDR3 DNA reads TGTGCCAGCAGTGGGCTCCGCTACGAGCAGTACTTC. This sequence encodes CASSGLRYEQYF.

V gene TRBV28 combines with J gene TRBJ1-2, with TRBD1 as a possible D gene (5 bases). Trimming removed 6 bases from V and 4 bases from J, with 12 bases in between. The CDR3 has 13 residues. The germline V gene has CDR1 MDHEN and CDR2 SYDVKM. The CDR3 sequence is CASRGRQSYGYTF. CDR3 DNA: TGTGCCAGCAGAGGAAGACAGAGCTATGGCTACACCTTC.